This TCR beta chain is drawn from a study of T cells in localized non-small cell lung cancer. Regarding the study as a whole: The study detected a median about 50 of the top 100 tumor clones in adjacent lung. Adjacent uninvolved lung had the highest clonality, suggesting focused antigen responses.

Some clones are missing from TCRdb's copy, which holds only in-frame ones; the method was immunoSEQ multiplex PCR. Among about 16,000 clones, approximately 85% were seen once, and the ten largest hold roughly 20%. After removal of 5 bases from V and 5 bases from J, the junction contained 12 bases not matched to a gene. Germline V gives CDR1 MDHEN, CDR2 SYDVKM. This CDR3 is 16 amino acids long. To note about this clone: Its antigen is still unknown.

The rearrangement links TRBV28 to TRBJ1-2, with TRBD1 matching 9 bases. The sample here was peripheral blood, taken before any cancer treatment. The source is a male donor aged 60 or over with stage I lung adenocarcinoma. CDR3 sequence: CASSIAVTGGSYGYTF. The CDR3 DNA reads TGTGCCAGCAGTATTGCGGTGACAGGGGGAAGTTATGGCTACACCTTC.